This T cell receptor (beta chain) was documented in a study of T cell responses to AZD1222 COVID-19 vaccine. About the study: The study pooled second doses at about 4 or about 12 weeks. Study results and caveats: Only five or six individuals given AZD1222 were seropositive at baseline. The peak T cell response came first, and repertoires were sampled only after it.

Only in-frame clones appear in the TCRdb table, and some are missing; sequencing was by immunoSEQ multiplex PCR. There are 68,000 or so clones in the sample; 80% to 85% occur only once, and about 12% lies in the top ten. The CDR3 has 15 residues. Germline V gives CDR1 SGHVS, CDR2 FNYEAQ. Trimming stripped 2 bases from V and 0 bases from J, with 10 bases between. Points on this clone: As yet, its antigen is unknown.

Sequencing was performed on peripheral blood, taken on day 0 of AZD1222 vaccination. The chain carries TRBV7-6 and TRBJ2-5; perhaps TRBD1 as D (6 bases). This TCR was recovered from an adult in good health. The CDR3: CASSLTGHNQETQYF. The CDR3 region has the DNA TGTGCCAGCAGCTTAACGGGACACAACCAAGAGACCCAGTACTTC.